One sample yielded the 20 T cell receptor beta chains listed below, sequenced in a study of molecular identifiers for immune sequencing clone quantification (dated by TCRdb to about 2018). The library was produced with PCR. Sequenced on a NextSeq 500. The public reads were reanalyzed by TCRdb: fastp trimming at Q25, MiXCR alignment, in-frame beta chains only. Merged by CDR3 protein, the rows form single entries marked with the most common genes and DNA. Present in this sample are approximately 97,000 distinct CDR3 sequences, roughly 24% of which were seen just once. The ten largest clonotypes hold 0.94% of the sample. Sequencing used naive CD8+ T cells from blood, with Jurkat cell RNA spiked in. The cell subset or site tag for this specimen amounts to: FACS-sorted CD8+CD4-CCR7+CD45RA+ naive T cells. The source is a human donor in good health. Some libraries in this study had Jurkat cell RNA spiked in.

CDR3 bases: TGTGCCAGCAGCTTCTCGAGCCCCTCTAACTATGGCTACACCTTC. Translation gives CASSFSSPSNYGYTF. The chain uses TRBV5-6 and TRBJ1-2; D call uncertain. Trimming left V 2 bases short and J 0 bases short, with 11 bases between. The germline gives CDR1 SGHDT, CDR2 YYEEEE. This CDR3 has 15 amino acids. The full variable domain, in which reference TRBV5-6 and TRBJ1-2 provide the parts outside the CDR3, is DAGVTQSPTHLIKTRGQQVTLRCSPKSGHDTVSWYQQALGQGPQFIFQYYEEEERQRGNFPDRFSGHQFPNYSSELNVNALLLGDSALYLCASSFSSPSNYGYTFGSGTRLTVV.

The chain employs TRBV14 and TRBJ2-6, with D possibly TRBD1 on 5 matching bases. The CDR3 runs to 17 residues. CDR1 is SGHDN, CDR2 FVKESK, per germline. Trimming removed 5 bases from V and 2 bases from J, with 16 bases in between. This CDR3 is CASSLKDTPPGANVLTF. In DNA form, the CDR3 reads TGTGCCAGCAGCTTAAAGGACACCCCTCCTGGGGCCAACGTCCTGACTTTC.

Worth noting for this clonotype: This may be a read error: a much more frequent sequence differs by one nucleotide. V and J are TRBV7-9 and TRBJ2-1; D not resolved. The CDR3 contains 16 residues. CDR1 SEHNR and CDR2 FQNEAQ come from the germline V gene (reference sequence). Trimming removed 5 bases from V and 7 bases from J, with 21 bases in between. The CDR3 DNA reads as TGTGCCAGCAGCGCGTCTTGCGGCTTCTTGGGTAATGAGCAGTTCTTC. This codes for CASSASCGFLGNEQFF.

At least ten counts were recorded for this clonotype. J is TRBJ1-5 and V is TRBV19; D might be TRBD1 (5 bases). Germline V lookup: CDR1 LNHDA, CDR2 SQIVND (reference sequence). V was pared by 5 bases and J by 1 base, with 12 bases between. There are 15 residues in the CDR3. CDR3 DNA: TGTGCCAGTAGTCCGGGGGGACGAAGCAATCAGCCCCAGCATTTT. Protein: CASSPGGRSNQPQHF.

J is TRBJ2-6 and V is TRBV5-4; D not certain. The CDR3 runs to 16 residues. The V end lost 4 bases, the J end lost 0 bases, and 11 bases lay between the germline ends. Germline V gene data show CDR1 as SGHNT and CDR2 as YYREEE (reference sequence). This chain's CDR3 is CASSGNRISGANVLTF. CDR3 in DNA: TGTGCCAGCAGCGGAAACCGGATCTCTGGGGCCAACGTCCTGACTTTC.

As to this clonotype: This may come from a read error, since a much larger clone is one base off. This rearrangement joins TRBV27 to TRBJ2-2; TRBD2 agrees at 10 bases. The germline V gene has CDR1 MNHEY and CDR2 SMNVEV (reference sequence). CDR3 length equals 16 residues. CDR3 coding DNA: TGTGCCAGCAGTTTATTACTAGCGGGGACCACCGGGGCGCTGTTTTTT. Amino acids: CASSLLLAGTTGALFF.

This clonotype was seen at least ten times. This chain uses TRBV18 with TRBJ1-5; 9 bases match TRBD1. Losses at the gene ends were 3 bases for V and 4 bases for J; bases not matched to a gene: 4. The CDR3 sequence is 15 residues long. The germline V gene encodes CDR1 KGHSH and CDR2 LQKENI. The CDR3 protein is CASSPQGQGNQPQHF. CDR3 bases: TGTGCCAGCTCACCGCAAGGACAGGGGAATCAGCCCCAGCATTTT.

The CDR3 here is CASSWTSFSDEQYF. CDR3 DNA: TGTGCCAGCAGTTGGACTAGCTTCTCGGACGAGCAGTACTTC. The chain joins TRBV6-2 or TRBV6-3 to TRBJ2-7, with 8 bases that match TRBD2. V lost 4 bases and J lost 5; bases outside the gene matches: 7. Germline loops: CDR1 MNHEY, CDR2 SVGEGT. This CDR3 is 14 amino acids long.

There are a few counts of this clonotype. V gene TRBV9 combines with J gene TRBJ2-7; 12 bases line up with TRBD1. Germline loops: CDR1 SGDLS, CDR2 YYNGEE. The CDR3 is 14 amino acids. The trim removed 3 bases at V and 6 bases at J, leaving 4 bases unmatched. The CDR3 loop reads CASSAGQGASEQYF. For the CDR3, the DNA is TGTGCCAGCAGCGCGGGACAGGGGGCATCCGAGCAGTACTTC.

This clonotype was seen repeatedly, ten times or more. The chain carries TRBV7-2 and TRBJ2-3, with a tentative D call TRBD2 (5 bases). CDR1 SGHTA and CDR2 FQGNSA come from the germline V gene. With 5 bases removed from V and 0 bases from J, the gap between germline ends came to 9 bases. The CDR3 contains 14 residues. This CDR3 is CASSPGVSTDTQYF. The CDR3 coding sequence is TGTGCCAGCAGCCCCGGGGTTAGCACAGATACGCAGTATTTT.

This clonotype was observed at least ten times. The V and J genes are TRBV30 and TRBJ2-3, with a tentative D call TRBD2 (5 bases). The V and J ends lost 2 bases and 3 bases respectively, with 6 bases between them. The CDR3 is made up of 12 amino acids. Germline CDR1 and CDR2: GTSNPN and SVGIG (reference sequence). The DNA for the CDR3 is TGTGCCTGGAGTACGGGAACAGATACGCAGTATTTT. It is translated as CAWSTGTDTQYF.

With regard to this clonotype: This may arise from a read error, as a much more abundant clone is one base away. The chain recombines TRBV5-1 with TRBJ2-2; D might be TRBD2 (5 bases). The CDR3 extends over 19 amino acids. Germline CDR1 is SGHRS and CDR2 is YFSETQ. The CDR3 loop reads CASSSYLASEGPNTGELYF. For the CDR3, the DNA is TGCGCCAGCAGCTCCTACCTAGCTTCTGAAGGACCCAACACCGGGGAGCTGTATTTT.

This clonotype showed up many times. The rearrangement links TRBV6-6 to TRBJ2-7; D may be TRBD2 (5 bases). V shed 5 bases and J shed 6 bases, with 11 bases lying between them. Germline CDR1 is MNHNY and CDR2 is SVGAGI (reference sequence). The CDR3 has 12 amino acids. CDR3 sequence reads: CASSILAREQYF. CDR3 nucleotides: TGTGCCAGCAGTATCCTAGCCCGCGAGCAGTACTTC.

The sample holds many counts of this clonotype. The chain employs TRBV7-9 and TRBJ2-4, with 7 positions matching TRBD2. The CDR3 sequence is 17 residues long. Germline V gene data show CDR1 as SEHNR and CDR2 as FQNEAQ (reference sequence). V lost 0 bases, J lost 2 bases, and 7 bases stayed unmatched. Written as DNA, the CDR3 is TGTGCCAGCAGCTTAGCGCGGCAGGGAGGGACCAAAAACATTCAGTACTTC. Its protein is CASSLARQGGTKNIQYF.

The genes are TRBV4-3 and TRBJ2-3; D may match TRBD1 or TRBD2 (5 bases each). The ends were cut back, 4 bases at V and 2 bases at J, with 13 bases in the middle. Per the germline V gene, CDR1 is LGHNA and CDR2 is YSLEER. There are 15 residues in the CDR3. Written as DNA, the CDR3 is TGCGCCAGCAGCCCGCGTACCGGGGCCACAGATACGCAGTATTTT. This translates into CASSPRTGATDTQYF.

This clonotype has ten or more counts. The chain employs TRBV12-3 or TRBV12-4 and TRBJ1-3; 10 bases are shared with TRBD1. The CDR3 is made up of 19 amino acids. J gave up 2 bases and V 7 bases, and 17 bases lay outside the gene matches. In DNA, the CDR3 is TGTGCCAGCAATGGAGGACCCACCCCTGACAGGGGGCCTGGAAACACCATATATTTT. Its protein product is CASNGGPTPDRGPGNTIYF.

Details on this clonotype: With a much larger clone just one base away, this may be a read error. V usage is TRBV27 and J usage is TRBJ2-3; TRBD2 agrees at 8 bases. The germline V gene encodes CDR1 MNHEY and CDR2 SMNVEV (reference sequence). This CDR3 comprises 16 residues. The DNA for the CDR3 is TGTGCCAGCAGTTTTACGGGGGGGGCGGGTCCAGATAGGCAGTATTTT. Amino acid sequence: CASSFTGGAGPDRQYF.

For this clonotype: With a much larger clone just one base away, this may be a read error. The chain joins TRBV7-2 to TRBJ1-4, with D perhaps TRBD1 (6 bases). CDR1 and CDR2 (germline): SGHTA, FQGNSA. The CDR3 is made up of 15 amino acids. The CDR3: CASTPTGLSNEKLSF. CDR3 bases: TGTGCCAGCACCCCGACAGGACTCTCTAATGAAAAACTGTCTTTT.

This clonotype was observed many times. J is TRBJ1-1 and V is TRBV13; the D is unclear. Per the germline V gene, CDR1 is PRHDT and CDR2 is FYEKMQ (reference sequence). This CDR3 has 12 residues. V lost 3 bases, J lost 4 bases, and 6 bases lay in between. The CDR3 bases are TGTGCCAGCAGCTTCATGATCACTGAAGCTTTCTTT. Translation gives CASSFMITEAFF.

The chain is built from TRBV19 and TRBJ2-1; D is unresolved. Germline CDR1 is LNHDA and CDR2 is SQIVND (reference sequence). V lost 0 bases and J lost 6, with 6 bases in between. The CDR3 extends over 13 amino acids. The CDR3 DNA reads as TGTGCCAGTAGTATAGATCTCTCCAATGAGCAGTTCTTC. The encoded protein is CASSIDLSNEQFF.